These 23 T cell receptor beta chains were all obtained from the same sample, sequenced in a study of OX40 agonist ivuxolimab in advanced cancers. Library preparation employed the immunoSEQ multiplex PCR assay. The source is immuneACCESS, and TCRdb retained only in-frame sequences with V and J called. Part of the clones is not carried over; for the studies checked, unresolved V genes explain less than half of this, and the remainder is unexplained. Within this sample are about 45,000 clones, with around 90% of them counted one time only. Of the sample, roughly 16% falls within the top ten clones. This specimen was CD4+ or CD8+ T cells sorted from blood, taken in a trial of the OX40 agonist ivuxolimab. These TCRs come from an adult with an advanced solid tumor such as melanoma, head and neck, liver or kidney cancer.

V gene TRBV19 combines with J gene TRBJ2-7; 9 nucleotides align to TRBD1. CDR3 length equals 14 residues. Germline CDR1 reads LNHDA; CDR2 reads SQIVND (reference sequence). The V and J ends lost 5 bases and 1 base, in that order; junction bases with no gene match: 3. The CDR3 loop reads CASSAGTGSYEQYF. The CDR3 DNA reads as TGTGCCAGTAGTGCCGGGACAGGGTCCTACGAGCAGTACTTC.

The chain uses TRBV2 and TRBJ1-1; the D gene is possibly TRBD1 (5 bases). V was cut by 7 bases and J by 11 bases, with 14 bases left in between. Germline V lookup: CDR1 SNHLY, CDR2 FYNNEI. This CDR3 has 11 amino acids. This CDR3 reads CASNGQGTAFF. As DNA, the CDR3 is TGTGCCAGCAATGGGCAGGGTACGGCTTTCTTT.

The rearrangement uses TRBV29-1 and TRBJ2-7, with D maybe TRBD2 (6 bases). V was cut by 4 bases and J by 5 bases, with 12 bases left in between. This CDR3 is 12 amino acids long. Germline-derived CDR1 and CDR2 are SQVTM and ANQGSEA. The CDR3 protein is CSVVAGLDEQYF. CDR3 sequence (DNA): TGCAGCGTTGTTGCGGGACTTGACGAGCAGTACTTC.

This clone has only one observation. This chain joins TRBV6-5 and TRBJ2-7; D gene ambiguous. This CDR3 comprises 13 residues. CDR1 is MNHEY, CDR2 SVGAGI, per germline. Trimming cost V 2 bases and J 6 bases, with 11 bases left between them. For the CDR3, the DNA is TGTGCCAGCAGTTACAATGTGGTCGGCGAGCAGTACTTC. Encoded protein: CASSYNVVGEQYF.

The chain combines TRBV30 with TRBJ1-5; unclear D gene. Germline-derived CDR1 and CDR2 are GTSNPN and SVGIG (reference sequence). V was pared by 2 bases and J by 2 bases, with 10 bases between. This CDR3 contains 14 residues. DNA of the CDR3: TGTGCCTGGAGTAGTCCCGGGGGCAATCAGCCCCAGCATTTT. Translation gives CAWSSPGGNQPQHF.

The gene calls are TRBV2 and TRBJ2-7, with a tentative D call TRBD2 (7 bases). Germline V lookup: CDR1 SNHLY, CDR2 FYNNEI. Trimming removed 6 bases from V and 7 bases from J, with 13 bases in between. The CDR3 totals 12 residues. The CDR3: CASRGGRIEQYF. CDR3 DNA: TGTGCCAGCAGGGGGGGGCGCATTGAGCAGTACTTC.

The genes are TRBV30 and TRBJ2-5; 9 positions match TRBD1. V lost 2 bases, J lost 13 bases, and 8 bases stayed unmatched. The length of the CDR3 is 12 residues. The germline V gene has CDR1 GTSNPN and CDR2 SVGIG (reference sequence). The CDR3 DNA follows: TGTGCCTGGAGTATACCGCCGGGACAGGGGTACTTC. This gives the protein CAWSIPPGQGYF.

In this sample, this clone turned up once. The gene calls are TRBV11-2 and TRBJ2-7, with D possibly being TRBD2 (6 bases). CDR3 size: 12 residues. Trimming took off 5 bases at V and 6 bases at J, with 11 bases between the two ends. CDR1 is SGHAT and CDR2 is FQNNGV in the germline V gene. The CDR3: CASSHGTREQYF. CDR3 nucleotides: TGTGCCAGCAGCCACGGGACTCGCGAGCAGTACTTC.

The chain is built from TRBV5-6 and TRBJ2-3; D gene ambiguous. CDR3 length equals 12 residues. Trimming cost V 1 base and J 6 bases, with 6 bases left between them. Germline loops: CDR1 SGHDT, CDR2 YYEEEE. The CDR3 DNA reads as TGTGCCAGCAGCTTGTCCCGGGATACGCAGTATTTT. This translates into CASSLSRDTQYF.

There are a few counts of this clone. V usage is TRBV19 and J usage is TRBJ1-1; TRBD1 matches 7 bases. Unmatched junction bases numbered 13, after V lost 9 bases and J lost 9 bases. CDR1 LNHDA and CDR2 SQIVND come from the germline V gene (reference sequence). The CDR3 has 13 amino acids. CDR3 loop: CASVTGTEAKAFF. The CDR3 bases are TGTGCCAGCGTCACCGGGACAGAAGCCAAAGCTTTCTTT.

The chain combines TRBV7-3 with TRBJ2-5, with D perhaps matching TRBD2 (5 bases). The V and J ends lost 2 bases and 6 bases respectively, with 10 bases between them. The CDR3 extends over 13 amino acids. The germline gives CDR1 SGHTA, CDR2 FQGTGA. CDR3 DNA: TGTGCCAGCAGCTTATCCGGGGAGAAGACCCAGTACTTC. It is translated as CASSLSGEKTQYF. Drawing the rest from reference TRBV7-3 and TRBJ2-5, the complete variable domain is GAGVSQTPSNKVTEKGKYVELRCDPISGHTALYWYRQSLGQGPEFLIYFQGTGAADDSGLPNDRFFAVRPEGSVSTLKIQRTERGDSAVYLCASSLSGEKTQYFGPGTRLLVL.

The chain employs TRBV7-8 and TRBJ2-1, with 10 bases lining up with TRBD1. The ends lost 4 bases at V and 6 bases at J; junction bases unmatched: 18. CDR3 length: 19 amino acids. Looked up from germline, CDR1 is SGHVS and CDR2 is FQNEAQ. CDR3 amino acids: CASSSRDRGYQRVRNEQFF. The DNA for the CDR3 is TGTGCCAGCAGCTCTAGGGACAGGGGTTACCAGAGGGTCCGCAATGAGCAGTTCTTC.

The chain employs TRBV5-4 and TRBJ2-2; D may be TRBD1 or TRBD2 (6 bases each). Trimming took off 0 bases at V and 4 bases at J, with 13 bases between the two ends. CDR1 and CDR2 (germline): SGHNT, YYREEE (reference sequence). This CDR3 comprises 16 residues. The CDR3 DNA is TGTGCCAGCAGCTTGGATTGGGGGGCGAGCACCGGGGAGCTGTTTTTT. Translation gives CASSLDWGASTGELFF.

The chain employs TRBV5-4 and TRBJ1-5; TRBD1 matches 8 bases. The germline CDR1 and CDR2 sequences are SGHNT and YYREEE (reference sequence). The CDR3 consists of 14 residues. V trimming: 4 bases; J trimming: 5 bases; junction bases outside the gene matches: 5. This CDR3 reads CASSAGGADQPQHF. The CDR3 DNA follows: TGTGCCAGCAGCGCAGGGGGCGCAGATCAGCCCCAGCATTTT.

V gene TRBV27 combines with J gene TRBJ1-2, with a weak D call TRBD1 (5 bases). Germline V gene lookup returns CDR1 MNHEY and CDR2 SMNVEV (reference sequence). The CDR3 is made up of 14 amino acids. V was shortened by 5 bases and J by 4 bases, with 14 bases between the two germline ends. This CDR3 is CASSPGPRAYGYTF. The CDR3 bases are TGTGCCAGCAGTCCGGGACCGAGGGCCTATGGCTACACCTTC.

This clone was observed a handful of times. This rearrangement joins TRBV5-1 to TRBJ1-6; D might be TRBD1 (6 bases). In germline, CDR1 is SGHRS, CDR2 YFSETQ. The CDR3 covers 17 residues. V lost 1 base, J lost 4 bases, and 15 bases lay in between. This chain's CDR3 is CASSLSGGRRYNSPLHF. The CDR3, as DNA: TGCGCCAGCAGCTTGTCCGGGGGGCGCCGGTATAATTCACCCCTCCACTTT. The whole variable domain, remainder taken from reference TRBV5-1 and TRBJ1-6, is KAGVTQTPRYLIKTRGQQVTLSCSPISGHRSVSWYQQTPGQGLQFLFEYFSETQRNKGNFPGRFSGRQFSNSRSEMNVSTLELGDSALYLCASSLSGGRRYNSPLHFGNGTRLTVT.

The gene calls are TRBV19 and TRBJ2-1; D possibly matches TRBD1 or TRBD2 (6 bases each). V dropped 4 bases and J dropped 4 bases, with 14 bases sitting between them. The CDR3 has 15 residues. CDR1 and CDR2 from the germline V gene are LNHDA and SQIVND (reference sequence). The CDR3 is CASSTPGGQYNEQFF. DNA for the CDR3: TGTGCCAGTAGTACCCCTGGGGGGCAATACAATGAGCAGTTCTTC.

The rearrangement links TRBV14 to TRBJ2-7, with D uncertain. The CDR3 totals 16 residues. Germline CDR1 is SGHDN and CDR2 is FVKESK. The V and J ends lost 0 bases and 6 bases respectively, with 18 bases between them. The CDR3 here is CASSQEGRPELGEQYF. The CDR3 nucleotides read TGTGCCAGCAGCCAAGAAGGCCGCCCCGAATTGGGCGAGCAGTACTTC.

This chain uses TRBV27 with TRBJ2-3; 7 nucleotides line up with TRBD1. The trim removed 5 bases at V and 0 bases at J, leaving 2 bases unmatched. CDR1 MNHEY and CDR2 SMNVEV come from the germline V gene (reference sequence). The CDR3 extends over 14 amino acids. The chain's CDR3 is CASSEGASTDTQYF. The CDR3 region has the DNA TGTGCCAGCAGTGAGGGGGCTAGCACAGATACGCAGTATTTT.

This chain links TRBV7-9 with TRBJ1-1, with unresolved D. Germline-derived CDR1 and CDR2 are SEHNR and FQNEAQ (reference sequence). The CDR3 runs 18 residues. Trimming cost V 6 bases and J 2 bases, with 25 bases left between them. CDR3: CASSYPGMLLRGNTEAFF. The CDR3 nucleotides are TGTGCCAGCAGTTATCCTGGTATGCTCCTTCGAGGAAACACTGAAGCTTTCTTT.

The rearrangement links TRBV6-6 to TRBJ2-1; 8 bases fit TRBD2. CDR3 size: 13 residues. Germline V gene sequence: CDR1 MNHNY, CDR2 SVGAGI (reference sequence). V trimming: 6 bases; J trimming: 6 bases; junction bases outside the gene matches: 4. As DNA, the CDR3 is TGTGCCAGCAGGACGGGGGGGGCCAATGAGCAGTTCTTC. Its protein is CASRTGGANEQFF.

This chain connects TRBV6-5 to TRBJ1-1, with 11 bases fitting TRBD1. Germline loops: CDR1 MNHEY, CDR2 SVGAGI. The J segment lost 4 bases and the V segment lost 4 bases, leaving 2 bases of the junction unmatched. CDR3 length equals 14 residues. The CDR3 coding sequence is TGTGCCAGCAGTTTGGGGACAGGGGGCACTGAAGCTTTCTTT. Translating it yields CASSLGTGGTEAFF.

The V call is TRBV10-3, the J call TRBJ2-1; no definite D call. Germline loops: CDR1 ENHRY, CDR2 SYGVKD. The CDR3 has 16 amino acids. Trimming took 0 bases from V and 2 from J, leaving 11 bases between them. CDR3 nucleotides: TGTGCCATCAGTGAGTCTATGAGCGCTACCTACAATGAGCAGTTCTTC. It is translated as CAISESMSATYNEQFF.